This T cell receptor (beta chain) is drawn from a study of response to subunit inactivated influenza vaccine. The study, taken as a whole, reports: The authors offered the suggestion that each seasonal influenza vaccination recruits few new T cells.

This clonotype has just a few counts. Its antigen is not known. Each CDR3 protein gets one entry after TCRdb re-called the RT-PCR reads with MiXCR. The sample includes hundreds of thousands of distinct CDR3 sequences, under 9% of them seen just once. Germline-derived CDR1 and CDR2 are MNHEY and SVGAGI. After removal of 2 bases from V and 7 bases from J, the junction contained 3 bases not matched to a gene. CDR3 length: 15 residues. The receptor was isolated from a man in his fifties or sixties who received an inactivated influenza vaccine. This chain links TRBV6-5 with TRBJ2-2; 11 positions agree with TRBD2. The sequences come from PBMCs from blood, collected about 23 months after vaccination. The CDR3 nucleotides read TGTGCCAGCAGTTACCGTAGCGGGAGGGGCGGGGAGCTGTTTTTT. Amino acid sequence: CASSYRSGRGGELFF.